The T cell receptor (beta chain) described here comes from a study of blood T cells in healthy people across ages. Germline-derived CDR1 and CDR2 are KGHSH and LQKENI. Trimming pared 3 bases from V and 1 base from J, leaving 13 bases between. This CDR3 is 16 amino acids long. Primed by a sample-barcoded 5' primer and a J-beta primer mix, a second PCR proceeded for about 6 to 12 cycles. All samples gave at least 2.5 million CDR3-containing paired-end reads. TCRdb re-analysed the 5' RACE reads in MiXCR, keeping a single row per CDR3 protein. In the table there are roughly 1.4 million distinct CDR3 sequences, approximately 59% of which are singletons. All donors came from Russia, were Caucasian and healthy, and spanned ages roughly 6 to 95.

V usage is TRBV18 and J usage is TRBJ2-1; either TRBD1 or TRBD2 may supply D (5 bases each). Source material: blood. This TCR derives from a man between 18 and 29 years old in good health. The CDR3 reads CASSPGAGPSYNEQFF. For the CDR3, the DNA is TGTGCCAGCTCACCCGGGGCGGGCCCTTCCTACAATGAGCAGTTCTTC.